The table lists the clone carrying this TCR beta chain with a few counts. Antigen specificity is unknown. These patients, aged 18 to 65, had recently diagnosed hyperthyroidism lasting under 2 months. Every diagnosis used clinical symptoms, serum thyroxine and TRAb, thyroid ultrasound and orbital computed tomography. Template material for amplifying TCR beta CDR3 regions consisted of RNA transcripts. Researchers ran a first-round RT-PCR on the TCR CDR3 using the HTBI primer set. One entry per CDR3 protein, called by TCRdb with MiXCR from the multiplex PCR reads. Counted here are about 580,000 distinct CDR3 sequences, 46% occurring once; the ten biggest clones make up more than 7%. This sample is part of a study of T cells in Graves' hyperthyroidism and ophthalmopathy. The study, taken as a whole, reports: Most clonotypes that expanded in the thyroid above 0.001 also showed up in blood.

Looked up from germline, CDR1 is SNHLY and CDR2 is FYNNEI. The CDR3 has 15 residues. The germline V and J ends were trimmed by 3 bases and 0 bases, with 10 bases remaining between them. The sample comprised peripheral blood or thyroid tissue (not recorded which). This sequence was found in a woman aged 18-30 years with Graves' hyperthyroidism. This chain links TRBV2 with TRBJ2-3; D is unresolved. The CDR3 DNA sequence: TGTGCCAGCAGTGAGCACTCTTCTAGCACAGATACGCAGTATTTT. It is translated as CASSEHSSSTDTQYF.